The 2 T cell receptor beta chains in this list originate from one sample, sequenced in a study of blood T cell repertoires in COVID-19. Only in-frame clones appear in the TCRdb table, and some are missing; sequencing was by immunoSEQ multiplex PCR. The sample records about 400,000 clones, around nine tenths being singletons. Sequenced: PBMCs or T cells enriched from blood (not recorded which). Source of these receptors: a young woman who had recovered from COVID-19.

The chain recombines TRBV9 with TRBJ2-4; D ambiguous. The CDR3 covers 14 residues. Germline V gene lookup returns CDR1 SGDLS and CDR2 YYNGEE. V dropped 7 bases and J dropped 0 bases, with 11 bases sitting between them. CDR3 sequence: CASGGPTAKNIQYF. As DNA, the CDR3 is TGTGCCAGCGGTGGCCCCACAGCCAAAAACATTCAGTACTTC.

The chain combines TRBV28 with TRBJ1-1; possibly TRBD1 for D (5 bases). Germline loops: CDR1 MDHEN, CDR2 SYDVKM. V lost 10 bases, J lost 0 bases, and 9 bases lay in between. The CDR3 runs to 12 residues. The DNA of the CDR3 is TGTGCCATTGCAGGGTTGAACACTGAAGCTTTCTTT. Protein product: CAIAGLNTEAFF.